This TCR beta chain stems from a study of CD8 T cells in ankylosing spondylitis. Overall study results and limits: Blood from ankylosing spondylitis patients appeared to carry a characteristic roughly eight-variant TCR beta motif. There was reportedly significant enrichment of clones that were disease-linked in matched ankylosing spondylitis synovial fluid.

The germline V and J ends were trimmed by 3 bases and 2 bases, with 10 bases remaining between them. This CDR3 contains 13 residues. Germline-derived CDR1 and CDR2 are SQVTM and ANQGSEA. This clonotype was recorded many times. Its antigen is unidentified. MiXCR, applied by TCRdb to the 5' RACE reads, yields one record per CDR3 protein. Here the sample spans around 490,000 distinct CDR3 sequences, about 5.4% being singletons. The chain links TRBV29-1 to TRBJ1-2, with D unclear. The material sequenced was blood, either unsorted or a sorted T cell fraction (not recorded which). This clonotype originated in a male donor with ankylosing spondylitis. This chain's CDR3 is CSVDEAGNYGYTF. The DNA for the CDR3 is TGCAGCGTTGACGAGGCAGGAAACTATGGCTACACCTTC.